The sequence of this T cell receptor beta chain was determined in a study of blood T cell repertoires in COVID-19. Study-wide background: PBMCs, B-cell-depleted T cells, or T cells provided the cDNA or gDNA that made up the material.

Produced via immunoSEQ multiplex PCR; TCRdb's table is partial and in-frame only. The table has approximately 13,000 clones, over 80% seen once. Deletions cut 2 bases from V and 4 bases from J, with 6 bases between. Germline-derived CDR1 and CDR2 are SGHTA and FQGTGA. This CDR3 spans 13 amino acids. Sequencing was performed on peripheral blood. This TCR was recovered from a man aged 40-50 years with active or convalescent COVID-19. The chain couples TRBV7-3 to TRBJ2-1; tentatively, D is TRBD1 (6 bases). CDR3 nucleotide sequence: TGTGCCAGCAGCTTAGGACAGTACAATGAGCAGTTCTTC. It encodes CASSLGQYNEQFF.